This paragraph reports one T cell receptor (beta chain). The antigen remains unidentified. These data originate in a study of cytomegalovirus exposure and HLA in healthy donors. Whole-study findings and limits: No immune exposure information besides CMV serostatus was available. By HLA locus, TCR association rates varied in a later analysis, with DRB1 showing the most and HLA-C the fewest.

The germline gives CDR1 SGHAT, CDR2 FQNNGV. The CDR3 is 14 amino acids. V lost 2 bases and J 2 bases, leaving 10 bases between the germline ends. PCR was performed using 60 Vbeta and 13 Jbeta primers. Produced via immunoSEQ multiplex PCR; TCRdb's table is partial and in-frame only. The sample includes about 160,000 clones, over 70% of them seen just once. The clonotype was recovered from a boy aged 2 to 9 in good health and CMV-seronegative. The chain has TRBV11-2 and TRBJ2-7, with D tentatively TRBD2 (6 bases). The sample was PBMCs. The CDR3 loop reads CASSLTRDPYEQYF. The CDR3 nucleotides read TGTGCCAGCAGCTTAACGCGGGACCCCTACGAGCAGTACTTC.